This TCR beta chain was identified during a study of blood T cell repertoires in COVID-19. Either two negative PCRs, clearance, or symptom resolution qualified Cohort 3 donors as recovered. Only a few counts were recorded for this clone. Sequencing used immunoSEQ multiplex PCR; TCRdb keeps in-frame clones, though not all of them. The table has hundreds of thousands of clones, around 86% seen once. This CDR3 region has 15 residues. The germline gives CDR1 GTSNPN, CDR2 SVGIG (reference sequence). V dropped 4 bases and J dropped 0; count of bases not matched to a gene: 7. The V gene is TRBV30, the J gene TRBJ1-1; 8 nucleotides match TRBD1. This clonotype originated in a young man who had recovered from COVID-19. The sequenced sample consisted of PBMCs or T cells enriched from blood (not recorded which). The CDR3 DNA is TGTGCCTGGACTGCGACAGGGGCCGTGAACACTGAAGCTTTCTTT. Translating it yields CAWTATGAVNTEAFF.